This TCR beta chain stems from a study of CD8 T cells in ankylosing spondylitis. To note about this clonotype: Its antigen is as yet unknown.

General study findings and limits: It was reported that disease-linked clones were significantly enriched in matched ankylosing spondylitis synovial fluid. A CD8+ phenotype characterized the disease-linked clones, which were relatively rare in peripheral blood.

As the method for making TCR beta libraries, quantitative 5'-RACE with molecular barcodes was used. TCRdb redid the calling of the 5' RACE reads with MiXCR, one entry per CDR3 protein. This sample has about 160,000 distinct CDR3 sequences, with under 55% found just once. This receptor was obtained from a male donor with ankylosing spondylitis. Sequenced input: synovial fluid, either unsorted or a sorted T cell fraction (not recorded which).

The CDR3 spells CASSPSGGRNQPQHF. The DNA of the CDR3 is TGTGCCAGCAGCCCGTCCGGGGGTCGAAATCAGCCCCAGCATTTT. The genes are TRBV7-9 and TRBJ1-5; maybe TRBD1 (5 bases). The CDR3 consists of 15 residues. V lost 5 bases to trimming and J lost 4 bases, with 15 bases between them. Looked up from germline, CDR1 is SEHNR and CDR2 is FQNEAQ (reference sequence).